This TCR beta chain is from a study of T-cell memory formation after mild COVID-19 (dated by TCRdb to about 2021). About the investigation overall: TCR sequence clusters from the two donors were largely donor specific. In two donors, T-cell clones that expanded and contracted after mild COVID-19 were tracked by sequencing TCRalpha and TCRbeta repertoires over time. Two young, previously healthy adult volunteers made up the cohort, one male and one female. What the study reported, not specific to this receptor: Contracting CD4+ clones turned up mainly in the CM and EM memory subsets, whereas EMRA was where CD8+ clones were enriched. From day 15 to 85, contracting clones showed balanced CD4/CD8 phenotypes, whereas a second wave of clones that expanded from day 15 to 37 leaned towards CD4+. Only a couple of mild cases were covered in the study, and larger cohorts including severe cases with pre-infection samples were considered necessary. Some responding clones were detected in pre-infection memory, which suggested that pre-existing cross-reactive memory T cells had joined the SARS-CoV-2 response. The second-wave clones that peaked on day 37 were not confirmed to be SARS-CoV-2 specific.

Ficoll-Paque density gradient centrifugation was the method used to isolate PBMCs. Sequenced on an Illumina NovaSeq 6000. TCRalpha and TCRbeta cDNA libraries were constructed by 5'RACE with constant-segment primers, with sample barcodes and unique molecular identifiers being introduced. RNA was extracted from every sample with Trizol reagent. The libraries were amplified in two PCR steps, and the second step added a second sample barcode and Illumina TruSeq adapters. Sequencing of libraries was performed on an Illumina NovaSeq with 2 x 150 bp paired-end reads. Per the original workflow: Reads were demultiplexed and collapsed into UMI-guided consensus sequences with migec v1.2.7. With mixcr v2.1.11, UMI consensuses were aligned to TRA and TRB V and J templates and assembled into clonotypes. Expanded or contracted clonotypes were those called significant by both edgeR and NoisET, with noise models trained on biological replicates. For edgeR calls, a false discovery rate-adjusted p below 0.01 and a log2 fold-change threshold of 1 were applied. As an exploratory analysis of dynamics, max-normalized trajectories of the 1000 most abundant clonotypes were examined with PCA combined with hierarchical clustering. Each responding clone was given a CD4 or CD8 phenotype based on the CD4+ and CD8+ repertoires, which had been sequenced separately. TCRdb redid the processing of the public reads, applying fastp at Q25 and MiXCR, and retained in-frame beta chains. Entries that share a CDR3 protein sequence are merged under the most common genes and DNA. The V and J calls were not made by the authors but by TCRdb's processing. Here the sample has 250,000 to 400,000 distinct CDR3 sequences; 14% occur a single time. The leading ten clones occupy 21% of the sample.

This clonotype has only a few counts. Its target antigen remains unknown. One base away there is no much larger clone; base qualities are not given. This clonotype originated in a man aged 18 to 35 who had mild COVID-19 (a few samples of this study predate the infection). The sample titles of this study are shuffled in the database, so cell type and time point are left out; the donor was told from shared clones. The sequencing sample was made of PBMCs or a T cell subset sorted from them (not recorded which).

The CDR3 reads CASSVSGSTDTQYF. The base sequence is TGTGCCAGCAGCGTAAGCGGGTCCACAGATACGCAGTATTTT. The chain uses TRBV9 and TRBJ2-3; perhaps TRBD2 is the D gene, with 6 bases matching. The CDR3 runs 14 residues from the cysteine to the phenylalanine. The kept DNA is CDR3 alone, 42 bases in frame from the first base. CDR1 SGDLS and CDR2 YYNGEE are derived from the germline V gene. V is reduced by 1 base and J by 2 bases, leaving a spacing of 8 bases between them. When the CDR3 is completed using the reference TRBV9 and TRBJ2-3 genes on either side, the full variable domain is DSGVTQTPKHLITATGQRVTLRCSPRSGDLSVYWYQQSLDQGLQFLIQYYNGEERAKGNILERFSAQQFPDLHSELNLSSLELGDSALYFCASSVSGSTDTQYFGPGTRLTVL.